The present T cell receptor (beta chain) was sequenced within a study of cytomegalovirus exposure and HLA in healthy donors. For the study at large: Previous work identified roughly 110 million unique TCR beta sequences from about 200 million T cells.

PCR used 60 Vbeta primers and 13 Jbeta primers. The assay was immunoSEQ multiplex PCR, and TCRdb's table has in-frame clones only and misses some. The sample has 150,000 to 200,000 clones, roughly 83% seen once. V was clipped by 8 bases and J by 6 bases, with 13 bases between them. CDR3 length equals 12 residues. Germline V gene sequence: CDR1 SQVTM, CDR2 ANQGSEA. The chain couples TRBV29-1 to TRBJ2-2; D gene uncertain. This TCR was recovered from a woman aged 50 to 60 in good health and CMV-seronegative. The sequencing input was PBMCs. The CDR3 is CSYTLGPGELFF. Here the CDR3 DNA reads TGCAGCTATACCTTGGGCCCCGGGGAGCTGTTTTTT.